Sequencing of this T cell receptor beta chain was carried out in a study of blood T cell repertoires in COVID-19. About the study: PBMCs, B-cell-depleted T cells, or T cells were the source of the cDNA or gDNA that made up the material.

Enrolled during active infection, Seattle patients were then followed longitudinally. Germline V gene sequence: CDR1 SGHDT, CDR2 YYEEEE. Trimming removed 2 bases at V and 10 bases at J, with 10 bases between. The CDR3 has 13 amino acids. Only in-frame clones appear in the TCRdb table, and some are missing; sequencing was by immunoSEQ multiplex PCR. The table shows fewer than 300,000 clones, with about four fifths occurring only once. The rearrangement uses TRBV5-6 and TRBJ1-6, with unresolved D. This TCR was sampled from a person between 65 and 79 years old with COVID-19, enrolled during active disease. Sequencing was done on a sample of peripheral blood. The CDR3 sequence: CASSLSSSSPLHF. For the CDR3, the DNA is TGTGCCAGCAGCTTATCCTCTAGCTCACCCCTCCACTTT.